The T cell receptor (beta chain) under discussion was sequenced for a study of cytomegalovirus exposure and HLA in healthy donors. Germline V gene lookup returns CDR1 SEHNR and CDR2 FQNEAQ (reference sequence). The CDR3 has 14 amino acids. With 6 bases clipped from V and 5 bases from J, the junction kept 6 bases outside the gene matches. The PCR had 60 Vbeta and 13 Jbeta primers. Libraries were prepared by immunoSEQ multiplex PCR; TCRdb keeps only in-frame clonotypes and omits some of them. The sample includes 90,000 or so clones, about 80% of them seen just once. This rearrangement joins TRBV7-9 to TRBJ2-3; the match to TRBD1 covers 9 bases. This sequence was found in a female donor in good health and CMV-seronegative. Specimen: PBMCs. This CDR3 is CASRTTGGVDTQYF. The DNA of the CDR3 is TGTGCCAGCAGAACCACAGGGGGCGTAGATACGCAGTATTTT.